One and the same sample provided the 20 T cell receptor beta chains below, sequenced in a study of patients and donors after allogeneic stem cell transplantation. TCRdb reanalysed the RT-PCR reads using MiXCR and keeps one entry per CDR3 protein. The table shows around 29,000 distinct CDR3 sequences, with 37% occurring only once. Specimen: blood, either unsorted or a sorted T cell fraction (not recorded which). These receptors came from a human donor who was either an allogeneic HSCT recipient or a stem cell or donor lymphocyte infusion donor (not recorded which). It is not recorded whose cells these are; they may come from a transplant donor.

In its sample, this clonotype was seen many times. The chain is built from TRBV7-9 and TRBJ1-2; no firm D call. This CDR3 region has 12 residues. V lost 2 bases and J 8 bases, leaving 9 bases between the germline ends. Germline CDR1 SEHNR, CDR2 FQNEAQ (reference sequence). The CDR3: CASSLWRWGYTF. The CDR3 bases are TGTGCCAGCAGCTTATGGAGATGGGGCTACACCTTC.

V usage is TRBV29-1 and J usage is TRBJ1-3, with no clear D. Germline V CDR1 and CDR2: SQVTM, ANQGSEA. The V end was cut by 5 bases, the J end by 0 bases, with 8 bases between. The CDR3 loop spans 13 amino acids. For the CDR3, the DNA is TGCAGCGTTTCCCGAGACTCTGGAAACACCATATATTTT. It yields the protein CSVSRDSGNTIYF. Full variable domain (missing parts from reference TRBV29-1 and TRBJ1-3): SAVISQKPSRDICQRGTSLTIQCQVDSQVTMMFWYRQQPGQSLTLIATANQGSEATYESGFVIDKFPISRPNLTFSTLTVSNMSPEDSSIYLCSVSRDSGNTIYFGEGSWLTVV.

V and J are TRBV4-3 and TRBJ1-4; 7 bases match TRBD1. Germline CDR1 and CDR2: LGHNA and YSLEER. The V gene end was trimmed by 1 base and the J gene end by 1 base; junction bases not matched to a gene: 3. CDR3 length: 16 amino acids. The CDR3 nucleotides are TGCGCCAGCAGCCAAGGAGGGGGCTTAACTAATGAAAAACTGTTTTTT. It specifies CASSQGGGLTNEKLFF.

The chain recombines TRBV2 with TRBJ2-2; D possibly corresponds to TRBD1 (5 bases). From germline, CDR1 is SNHLY and CDR2 FYNNEI. This CDR3 spans 13 amino acids. V was cut by 3 bases and J by 5 bases, with 7 bases left in between. CDR3 loop: CASSEQGTGELFF. Here the CDR3 DNA reads TGTGCCAGCAGTGAGCAGGGAACCGGGGAGCTGTTTTTT.

This clonotype was found a few times. V is TRBV7-9 and J is TRBJ1-2; D not resolved. The germline gives CDR1 SEHNR, CDR2 FQNEAQ (reference sequence). CDR3 length: 12 amino acids. Trimming left V 4 bases short and J 6 bases short, with 9 bases between. CDR3: CASSYGGDGYTF. The CDR3 DNA reads TGTGCCAGCAGCTATGGCGGGGATGGCTACACCTTC.

The gene calls are TRBV11-3 and TRBJ2-3; no clear D. V gave up 0 bases and J gave up 3 bases, with 4 bases separating them. Germline values: CDR1 SGHNT, CDR2 YENEEA. The CDR3 spans 13 residues. The CDR3, as DNA: TGTGCCAGCAGCTTAGAGCGTACAGATACGCAGTATTTT. Its protein product is CASSLERTDTQYF. Full variable domain (rest looked up from reference TRBV11-3 and TRBJ2-3): EAGVVQSPRYKIIEKKQPVAFWCNPISGHNTLYWYLQNLGQGPELLIRYENEEAVDDSQLPKDRFSAERLKGVDSTLKIQPAELGDSAVYLCASSLERTDTQYFGPGTRLTVL.

This clonotype was counted between two and nine times. This chain uses TRBV2 with TRBJ1-5, with D uncertain. The CDR3 totals 17 residues. Germline CDR1 reads SNHLY; CDR2 reads FYNNEI. V shed 2 bases and J shed 2 bases, with 16 bases lying between them. CDR3 protein: CASSEFGLSLGNQPQHF. The CDR3 coding sequence is TGTGCCAGCAGTGAATTCGGACTTTCGCTGGGCAATCAGCCCCAGCATTTT.

This clonotype has just one count. This rearrangement joins TRBV7-2 to TRBJ1-4; D gene ambiguous. The V end was cut by 0 bases, the J end by 7 bases, with 12 bases between. Looked up from germline, CDR1 is SGHTA and CDR2 is FQGNSA. This CDR3 is 15 amino acids long. The CDR3 protein is CASSLASPWGEKLFF. The CDR3 nucleotides are TGTGCCAGCAGCTTAGCCAGCCCCTGGGGTGAAAAACTGTTTTTT.

This clonotype was seen a few times. The chain links TRBV30 to TRBJ1-2; 11 bases match TRBD1. CDR1 is GTSNPN and CDR2 is SVGIG in the germline V gene (reference sequence). Losses at the gene ends were 5 bases for V and 8 bases for J; bases not matched to a gene: 7. The CDR3 length is 13 residues. CDR3: CAWAAGQGAGYTF. The CDR3 bases are TGTGCCTGGGCGGCCGGACAGGGGGCGGGCTACACCTTC.

This clonotype has just a few counts. CDR3 coding DNA: TGTGCCAGCAGCCAAAACGGGGTTAGCAATCAGCCCCAGCATTTT. Protein: CASSQNGVSNQPQHF. V gene TRBV14 combines with J gene TRBJ1-5; D is undetermined. The V gene lost 2 bases and the J gene lost 0 bases, with 8 bases spanning the gap. This CDR3 comprises 15 residues. Germline lookup yields CDR1 SGHDN and CDR2 FVKESK.

This clonotype came up a few times. The rearrangement joins TRBV12-2 to TRBJ2-3. TRBV12-2 is a pseudogene locus. CDR3 length equals 12 residues. CDR3 sequence: CASPSCTDTQYF. The CDR3, as DNA: TGTGCAAGTCCCTCGTGCACAGATACGCAGTATTTT.

This clonotype was detected only a few times. The genes are TRBV3-1 and TRBJ1-6; D is unclear. V dropped 1 base and J dropped 5 bases, with 3 bases sitting between them. This CDR3 has 13 amino acids. Looked up from germline, CDR1 is LGHDT and CDR2 is YNNKEL (reference sequence). The CDR3 spells CASSQVNNSPLHF. Written as DNA, the CDR3 is TGTGCCAGCAGCCAAGTAAATAATTCACCCCTCCACTTT.

This clonotype was recorded a few times. J is TRBJ2-1 and V is TRBV11-3, with 9 bases fitting TRBD2. The CDR3 covers 16 residues. Losses at the gene ends were 3 bases for V and 5 bases for J; bases not matched to a gene: 8. CDR1 is SGHNT, CDR2 YENEEA, per germline. The CDR3 sequence: CASSLMGGRADNEQFF. DNA of the CDR3: TGTGCCAGCAGCTTGATGGGCGGGAGGGCAGACAATGAGCAGTTCTTC. The whole variable domain, remainder taken from reference TRBV11-3 and TRBJ2-1, is EAGVVQSPRYKIIEKKQPVAFWCNPISGHNTLYWYLQNLGQGPELLIRYENEEAVDDSQLPKDRFSAERLKGVDSTLKIQPAELGDSAVYLCASSLMGGRADNEQFFGPGTRLTVL.

V usage is TRBV10-3 and J usage is TRBJ2-3; D gene uncertain. Trimming pared 10 bases from V and 2 bases from J, leaving 7 bases between. Germline CDR1 is ENHRY and CDR2 is SYGVKD. This CDR3 region has 11 residues. The CDR3 DNA sequence: TGTGCCACCACCTCCACAGATACGCAGTATTTT. This translates into CATTSTDTQYF.

The chain uses TRBV24-1 and TRBJ2-1, with 9 bases matching TRBD2. The V segment lost 7 bases and the J segment 0 bases; nucleotides outside the gene matches: 9. The CDR3 extends over 17 amino acids. The germline V gene encodes CDR1 KGHDR and CDR2 SFDVKD. CDR3 in amino acids: CATSGLAGKSSYNEQFF. The DNA of the CDR3 is TGTGCCACCAGCGGGCTAGCGGGGAAAAGCTCCTACAATGAGCAGTTCTTC.

The chain joins TRBV9 to TRBJ2-1; D might be TRBD1 (6 bases). Trimming took off 2 bases at V and 9 bases at J, with 18 bases between the two ends. Germline V lookup: CDR1 SGDLS, CDR2 YYNGEE. The CDR3 is made up of 15 amino acids. The CDR3 spells CASSVEVTGRGEQFF. In nucleotides, the CDR3 is TGTGCCAGCAGCGTCGAGGTGACAGGTAGAGGTGAGCAGTTCTTC.

This chain connects TRBV12-3 or TRBV12-4 to TRBJ2-3; weak D call: TRBD1 (5 bases). CDR3 length equals 17 residues. Trimming cost V 1 base and J 0 bases, with 14 bases left between them. The CDR3 loop is CASSLGQGLFSTDTQYF. Here the CDR3 DNA reads TGTGCCAGCAGTTTAGGGCAGGGCCTGTTTAGCACAGATACGCAGTATTTT.

The V and J genes are TRBV12-3 or TRBV12-4 and TRBJ1-2; the D gene is possibly TRBD1 (6 bases). The CDR3 has 15 amino acids. Trimming left V 5 bases short and J 4 bases short, with 17 bases between. Here the CDR3 DNA reads TGTGCCAGCAGTCCCCGAGTGGGGGCGGCCTATGGCTACACCTTC. This translates into CASSPRVGAAYGYTF.

The rearrangement uses TRBV27 and TRBJ2-1, with TRBD2 as a possible D gene (5 bases). The CDR3 has 13 amino acids. Trimming removed 3 bases at V and 7 bases at J, with 10 bases between. CDR1 and CDR2 from the germline V gene are MNHEY and SMNVEV (reference sequence). In DNA form, the CDR3 reads TGTGCCAGCAGTTTCGAGACGGGGAATGAGCAGTTCTTC. This gives the protein CASSFETGNEQFF.

The chain combines TRBV29-1 with TRBJ1-4; D gene unclear. V was clipped by 1 base and J by 0 bases, with 3 bases between them. The CDR3 runs to 13 residues. Germline CDR1 and CDR2: SQVTM and ANQGSEA. In DNA, the CDR3 is TGCAGCGTTGAAGTCTCAACTAATGAAAAACTGTTTTTT. Translation: CSVEVSTNEKLFF.